Listed below are T cell receptor beta chains from one sample, sequenced in a study of Tregs in tolerant kidney transplant recipients. Sequenced by immunoSEQ multiplex PCR; TCRdb stores in-frame clones only, minus some. Of tens of thousands of clones listed, approximately 93% are singletons. Sequenced material: CD4+ T cells from blood (PBMCs), taken 12 months after the transplant. The receptors originated from a human patient who received a combined kidney and bone marrow transplant. Some T cells may be transferred from the graft donor. The CDR3 runs from the conserved cysteine through the conserved F or W.

V gene: TRBV11-2
CDR3 protein: CASSLKSISRGGYEQYF

V gene: TRBV5-4
CDR3 protein: CASSLPGLAGGSGTDTQYF

V gene: TRBV9
CDR3 protein: CASSAPYRPKGAGSGELFF

V gene: TRBV19
CDR3 protein: CASSPRGQRGLNEQFF

V gene: TRBV11-2
CDR3 protein: CASSLEVRAQETQYF

V gene: TRBV7-3
CDR3 protein: CASGRTGLVSGELFF

V gene: TRBV19
CDR3 protein: CASRPYRGDYGYTF

V gene: TRBV27
CDR3 protein: CASSRTGETQYF

V gene: TRBV28
CDR3 protein: CASSPLLGGNQPQHF

V gene: TRBV28
CDR3 protein: CASREGGTNEKLFF

V gene: TRBV27
CDR3 protein: CASSKHPPSYNEQFF

V gene: TRBV7-9
CDR3 protein: CASSHTPVRLGTVYEQYF

V gene: TRBV4-3
CDR3 protein: CASSQVVSGASTDTQYF

V gene: TRBV4-1
CDR3 protein: CASSQEFVGMREKLFF

V gene: TRBV6-1
CDR3 protein: CASSDLGQAYEQYF

V gene: TRBV11-3
CDR3 protein: CASSLVRGGRQGYEQYF

V gene: TRBV23-1
CDR3 protein: CASSHRTGRYEQYF

V gene: TRBV27
CDR3 protein: CASSFRRSTDTQYF

V gene: TRBV6-1
CDR3 protein: CASSERTGGYEQYF

V gene: TRBV10-3
CDR3 protein: CAITGNPIGGELFF

V gene: TRBV25-1
CDR3 protein: CASSAGGGSYEQYF

V gene: TRBV7-2
CDR3 protein: CASSSQPGHASSNYGYTF

V gene: TRBV5-1
CDR3 protein: CASKGQGNTEAFF

V gene: TRBV7-2
CDR3 protein: CASSFSGLGEQYF

V gene: TRBV19
CDR3 protein: CASDRTGRGYGYTF

V gene: TRBV5-4
CDR3 protein: CASSSELATNEKLFF

V gene: TRBV11-3
CDR3 protein: CASSLFASVAFF

V gene: TRBV10-1
CDR3 protein: CARQQGGGDEQFF

V gene: TRBV9
CDR3 protein: CASSAEQGAGQPQHF

V gene: TRBV10-3
CDR3 protein: CAISDPLGTGYVTQYF

V gene: TRBV5-4
CDR3 protein: CASRPSGSSYEQYF

V gene: TRBV19
CDR3 protein: CASSARTGYEQFF

V gene: TRBV7-2
CDR3 protein: CASSSTGAALILSQHF

V gene: TRBV4-1
CDR3 protein: CASSQDSRYTF

V gene: TRBV4-2
CDR3 protein: CASSHRSRDSGSPLHF

V gene: TRBV6-1
CDR3 protein: CASSEASGHTGELFF

V gene: TRBV15
CDR3 protein: CATSREGTGSYEQYF

V gene: TRBV29-1
CDR3 protein: CSVEVAGGYNEQFF

V gene: TRBV27
CDR3 protein: CASRRDRVYSPLHF

V gene: TRBV27
CDR3 protein: CASSFTGDRQYF

V gene: TRBV21-1
CDR3 protein: CASSKARGPPLHNQPQHF

V gene: TRBV4-3
CDR3 protein: CASSQQQGYNEQFF

V gene: TRBV4-1
CDR3 protein: CASSHKRNPPDTQYF

V gene: TRBV28
CDR3 protein: CASTPVLAGAYTDTQYF

V gene: TRBV2
CDR3 protein: CASSLGLAGGRSSYEQYF

V gene: TRBV27
CDR3 protein: CASSLRQGVRAFF